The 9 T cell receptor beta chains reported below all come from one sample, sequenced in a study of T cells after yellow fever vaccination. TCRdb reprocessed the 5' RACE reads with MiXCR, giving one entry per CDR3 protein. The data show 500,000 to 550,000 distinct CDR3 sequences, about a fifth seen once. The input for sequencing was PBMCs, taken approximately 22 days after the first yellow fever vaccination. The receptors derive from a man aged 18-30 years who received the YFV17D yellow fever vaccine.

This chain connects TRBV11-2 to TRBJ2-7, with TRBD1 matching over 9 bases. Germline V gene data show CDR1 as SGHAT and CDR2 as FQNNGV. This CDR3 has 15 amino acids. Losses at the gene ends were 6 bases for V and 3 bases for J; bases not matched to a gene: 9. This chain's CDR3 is CASRPRTGVDYEQYF. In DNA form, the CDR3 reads TGTGCCAGCAGGCCACGGACAGGGGTCGACTACGAGCAGTACTTC.

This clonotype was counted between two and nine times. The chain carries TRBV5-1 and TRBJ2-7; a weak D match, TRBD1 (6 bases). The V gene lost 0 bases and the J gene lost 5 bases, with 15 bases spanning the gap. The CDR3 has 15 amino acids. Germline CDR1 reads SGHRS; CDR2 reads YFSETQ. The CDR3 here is CASSLEVSRGHEQYF. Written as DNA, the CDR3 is TGCGCCAGCAGCTTGGAAGTCTCCAGGGGCCACGAGCAGTACTTC.

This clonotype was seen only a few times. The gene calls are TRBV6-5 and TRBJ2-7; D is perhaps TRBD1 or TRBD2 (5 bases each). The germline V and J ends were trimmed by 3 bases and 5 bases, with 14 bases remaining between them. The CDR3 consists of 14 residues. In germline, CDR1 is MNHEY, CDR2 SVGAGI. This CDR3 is CASSYSGRSDEQYF. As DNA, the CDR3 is TGTGCCAGCAGTTATTCGGGACGCAGCGACGAGCAGTACTTC.

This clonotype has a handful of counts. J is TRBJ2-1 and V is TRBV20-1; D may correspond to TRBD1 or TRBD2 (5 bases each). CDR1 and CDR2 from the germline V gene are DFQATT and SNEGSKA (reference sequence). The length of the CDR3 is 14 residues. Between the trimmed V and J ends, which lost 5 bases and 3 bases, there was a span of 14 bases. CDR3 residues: CSAPSGPDYNEQFF. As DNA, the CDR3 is TGCAGTGCTCCCTCGGGGCCTGACTACAATGAGCAGTTCTTC.

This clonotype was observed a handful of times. The CDR3 nucleotides read TGTGCCAGCAGTGATGGGACAGCCTACGAGCAGTACGTC. It codes for CASSDGTAYEQYV. The V gene is TRBV6-1, the J gene TRBJ2-7; TRBD1 agrees at 7 bases. The CDR3 length is 13 residues. Germline loops: CDR1 MNHNS, CDR2 SASEGT. The junction had 1 base not matched to a gene; V was cut back by 3 bases and J by 2 bases.

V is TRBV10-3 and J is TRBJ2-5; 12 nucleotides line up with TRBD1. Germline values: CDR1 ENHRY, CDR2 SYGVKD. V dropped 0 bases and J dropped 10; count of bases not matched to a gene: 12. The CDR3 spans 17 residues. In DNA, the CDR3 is TGTGCCATCAGTGAGTCTGTTTACCTCGGGACAGGGGGCATCCAGTACTTC. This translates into CAISESVYLGTGGIQYF.

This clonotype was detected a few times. The CDR3 DNA reads TGTGCCAGCAGCCTCACCGGTGTTCTCTTAGATACGCAGTATTTT. Translating gives CASSLTGVLLDTQYF. The rearrangement links TRBV6-1 to TRBJ2-3; D is undetermined. In germline, CDR1 is MNHNS, CDR2 SASEGT. This CDR3 spans 15 amino acids. Trimming removed 6 bases at V and 5 bases at J, with 18 bases between.

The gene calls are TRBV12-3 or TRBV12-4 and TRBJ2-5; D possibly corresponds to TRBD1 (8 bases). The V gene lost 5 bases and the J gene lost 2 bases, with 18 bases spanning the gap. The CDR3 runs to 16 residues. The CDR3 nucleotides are TGTGCCAGCAGTCGGTACCTACAGGGGGGGCAAGAGACCCAGTACTTC. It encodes CASSRYLQGGQETQYF.

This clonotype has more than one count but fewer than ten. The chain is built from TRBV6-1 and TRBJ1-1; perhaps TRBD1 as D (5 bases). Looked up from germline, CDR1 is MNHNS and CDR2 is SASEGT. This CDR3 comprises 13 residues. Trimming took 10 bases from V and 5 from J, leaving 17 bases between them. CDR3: CATRGWVGTEAFF. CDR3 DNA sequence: TGTGCCACAAGGGGTTGGGTAGGGACTGAAGCTTTCTTT.